The 21 T cell receptor beta chains below all came from one sample that was sequenced in a study of T cell changes during pregnancy in multiple sclerosis (dated by TCRdb to the late 2010s). Libraries were built with the immunoSEQ multiplex PCR assay. TCRdb provides this immuneACCESS table in a form limited to in-frame rearrangements. Some clones are lacking; in checked studies, under half of them reflect an unresolved V gene, and why the rest are absent is not known. For this sample there are 40,000 to 60,000 clones; around 93% appear just once. The ten biggest clones cover around 0.5% of the sample. The sequencing used CD4+ T cells from peripheral blood mononuclear cells, collected after pregnancy. The source of these receptors is a female donor with multiple sclerosis, enrolled in a pregnancy study.

The CDR3 DNA is TGTGCCAGCAGCCAAAGTGGAGGGAGGGCGGGCCAAGAGACCCAGTACTTC. This translates into CASSQSGGRAGQETQYF. This chain connects TRBV14 to TRBJ2-5, with 7 bases lining up with TRBD2. The germline CDR1 and CDR2 sequences are SGHDN and FVKESK. This CDR3 has 17 residues. With V trimmed by 2 bases and J by 1 base, 10 bases remained unmatched.

The V and J genes are TRBV7-9 and TRBJ1-6, with 8 bases identical to TRBD1. CDR3 length: 14 residues. Unmatched junction bases numbered 2, after V lost 5 bases and J lost 5 bases. Germline loops: CDR1 SEHNR, CDR2 FQNEAQ (reference sequence). In DNA, the CDR3 is TGTGCCAGCAGCCAGACAGGGGATAATTCACCCCTCCACTTT. Its translation: CASSQTGDNSPLHF.

The V and J genes are TRBV7-9 and TRBJ2-1, with D maybe TRBD2 (6 bases). Germline assignment: CDR1 SEHNR and CDR2 FQNEAQ (reference sequence). With 5 bases removed from V and 5 bases from J, the gap between germline ends came to 13 bases. This CDR3 is 14 amino acids long. CDR3 DNA: TGTGCCAGCAGCCGGGACTTAATAAACAATGAGCAGTTCTTC. It is translated as CASSRDLINNEQFF.

The V call is TRBV4-2, the J call TRBJ2-3; 7 nucleotides line up with TRBD2. Per the germline V gene, CDR1 is LGHNA and CDR2 is YNFKEQ. J lost 4 bases, V lost 1 base, and 17 bases had no gene match. The CDR3 extends over 19 amino acids. CDR3 amino acids: CASSQVRSFSAGVADTQYF. The CDR3 DNA reads TGTGCCAGCAGCCAAGTCAGGTCGTTTTCGGCGGGAGTCGCAGATACGCAGTATTTT.

This chain joins TRBV4-1 and TRBJ1-2; 8 bases are shared with TRBD1. CDR1 MGHRA and CDR2 YSYEKL come from the germline V gene. After removal of 0 bases from V and 2 bases from J, the junction contained 8 bases not matched to a gene. The CDR3 contains 17 residues. The CDR3 DNA sequence: TGCGCCAGCAGCCAAGATCTCGGCAGGGGGCAAAACTATGGCTACACCTTC. Translating gives CASSQDLGRGQNYGYTF.

This chain joins TRBV11-3 and TRBJ1-1; D is perhaps TRBD1 (6 bases). This CDR3 is built from 11 residues. V lost 6 bases, J lost 9 bases, and 11 bases lay in between. Looked up from germline, CDR1 is SGHNT and CDR2 is YENEEA. CDR3 residues: CASRRTDKAFF. In DNA form, the CDR3 reads TGTGCCAGCAGGAGGACAGACAAAGCTTTCTTT.

V and J are TRBV7-9 and TRBJ2-2; 8 bases fit TRBD2. Germline V CDR1 and CDR2: SEHNR, FQNEAQ (reference sequence). V was clipped by 7 bases and J by 6 bases; unmatched bases: 4. The CDR3 runs to 13 residues. The CDR3 DNA follows: TGTGCCAGCATCCTTAGCGGGGCCGGGGAGCTGTTTTTT. Protein product: CASILSGAGELFF.

The rearrangement joins TRBV7-2 to TRBJ2-7; D is undetermined. The CDR3 length is 12 residues. Germline assignment: CDR1 SGHTA and CDR2 FQGNSA. Trimming removed 5 bases at V and 3 bases at J, with 8 bases between. CDR3 region: CASSGAFYEQYF. In DNA, the CDR3 is TGTGCCAGCAGCGGAGCCTTCTACGAGCAGTACTTC. The full variable domain, with the rest looked up from reference TRBV7-2 and TRBJ2-7, is GAGVSQSPSNKVTEKGKDVELRCDPISGHTALYWYRQSLGQGLEFLIYFQGNSAPDKSGLPSDRFSAERTGGSVSTLTIQRTQQEDSAVYLCASSGAFYEQYFGPGTRLTVT.

The chain links TRBV27 to TRBJ2-2; 10 nucleotides agree with TRBD2. In germline, CDR1 is MNHEY, CDR2 SMNVEV (reference sequence). The V and J ends lost 5 bases and 2 bases, in that order; junction bases with no gene match: 2. The CDR3 runs to 15 residues. The CDR3 sequence: CASSRTSGNTGELFF. The CDR3 DNA reads TGTGCCAGCAGTCGGACTAGCGGCAACACCGGGGAGCTGTTTTTT.

The chain carries TRBV6-5 and TRBJ2-7, with 10 bases fitting TRBD2. Germline CDR1 and CDR2: MNHEY and SVGAGI. This CDR3 contains 15 residues. V lost 4 bases and J lost 2; bases outside the gene matches: 5. DNA of the CDR3: TGTGCCAGCAGTTCTTGGACTAGCGGAACCTACGAGCAGTACTTC. This sequence encodes CASSSWTSGTYEQYF.

This clone occurred many times. The rearrangement joins TRBV5-6 to TRBJ2-7; D not resolved. Per germline, CDR1 SGHDT and CDR2 YYEEEE. The CDR3 has 16 residues. The ends were cut back, 1 base at V and 1 base at J, with 15 bases in the middle. The CDR3 coding sequence is TGTGCCAGCAGCTTGCGTGGGCAACGATTTTCCTACGAGCAGTACTTC. The encoded protein is CASSLRGQRFSYEQYF. Filled out from reference TRBV5-6 and TRBJ2-7, the complete variable domain reads DAGVTQSPTHLIKTRGQQVTLRCSPKSGHDTVSWYQQALGQGPQFIFQYYEEEERQRGNFPDRFSGHQFPNYSSELNVNALLLGDSALYLCASSLRGQRFSYEQYFGPGTRLTVT.

The V call is TRBV6-1, the J call TRBJ1-4; possibly TRBD1 for D (5 bases). Germline V gene data show CDR1 as MNHNS and CDR2 as SASEGT. CDR3 size: 12 residues. V shed 10 bases and J shed 7 bases, with 13 bases lying between them. The CDR3 region has the DNA TGTGCCACCGGTGGGGGGTCTGAAAAACTGTTTTTT. Translation: CATGGGSEKLFF.

This chain joins TRBV6-5 and TRBJ2-4; tentatively, D is TRBD1 (6 bases). The CDR3 loop spans 16 amino acids. The germline CDR1 and CDR2 sequences are MNHEY and SVGAGI. With 0 bases removed from V and 9 bases from J, the gap between germline ends came to 18 bases. The CDR3 nucleotides are TGTGCCAGCAGTTACTCGAGGTTACAGGGCAGGGGCATTCAGTACTTC. Protein product: CASSYSRLQGRGIQYF.

This rearrangement joins TRBV5-4 to TRBJ1-1, with D possibly matching TRBD1 (6 bases). In germline, CDR1 is SGHNT, CDR2 YYREEE (reference sequence). The CDR3 covers 20 residues. The V gene lost 2 bases and the J gene lost 4 bases, with 30 bases spanning the gap. CDR3 DNA sequence: TGTGCCAGCAGCTTAGACCAACAAGGGGGAGTACCGTACGCGGGCACTGAAGCTTTCTTT. Translation: CASSLDQQGGVPYAGTEAFF.

The J gene is TRBJ1-2, the V gene TRBV19; 7 bases match TRBD1. V was pared by 3 bases and J by 6 bases, with 4 bases of the junction left unmatched. The CDR3 has 13 residues. Germline V gene lookup returns CDR1 LNHDA and CDR2 SQIVND (reference sequence). CDR3 sequence: CASSIDRAHGYTF. The CDR3 DNA reads as TGTGCCAGTAGTATCGACAGGGCCCATGGCTACACCTTC.

CDR3 region: CASRSPEGSYGYTF. CDR3 DNA sequence: TGTGCCAGCAGGTCACCGGAGGGGAGCTATGGCTACACCTTC. The chain couples TRBV6-5 to TRBJ1-2, with D possibly matching TRBD1 (5 bases). Germline V gives CDR1 MNHEY, CDR2 SVGAGI. Deletions cut 6 bases from V and 4 bases from J, with 15 bases between. CDR3 length equals 14 residues.

The chain couples TRBV4-3 to TRBJ2-1; 7 bases align to TRBD2. V dropped 0 bases and J dropped 12; count of bases not matched to a gene: 5. This CDR3 has 13 amino acids. Per germline, CDR1 LGHNA and CDR2 YSLEER. DNA for the CDR3: TGCGCCAGCAGCCAAGATTTTGCTAGCGGGCAGTTCTTC. Its translation is CASSQDFASGQFF.

The chain uses TRBV7-9 and TRBJ2-6; 13 bases are a match to TRBD2. The CDR3 is 18 amino acids. CDR1 is SEHNR and CDR2 is FQNEAQ in the germline V gene (reference sequence). V trimming: 5 bases; J trimming: 3 bases; junction bases outside the gene matches: 7. The CDR3 loop reads CASSPRTSGSLGANVLTF. The CDR3 region has the DNA TGTGCCAGCAGCCCTAGGACTAGCGGGAGTCTTGGGGCCAACGTCCTGACTTTC.

V usage is TRBV6-5 and J usage is TRBJ2-1; D is possibly TRBD2 (6 bases). The CDR3 is 15 amino acids. V gave up 7 bases and J gave up 5 bases, with 18 bases separating them. Germline CDR1 reads MNHEY; CDR2 reads SVGAGI. The CDR3, as DNA: TGTGCCAGCAAGAGGCGGGAAGGGTGGGACAATGAGCAGTTCTTC. Translation: CASKRREGWDNEQFF.

The CDR3 sequence: CASSQGQGPTEAFF. CDR3 coding DNA: TGCGCCAGCAGCCAAGGTCAGGGGCCGACTGAAGCTTTCTTT. This sequence joins TRBV4-3 and TRBJ1-1; maybe TRBD1 (6 bases). In germline, CDR1 is LGHNA, CDR2 YSLEER. V was shortened by 1 base and J by 5 bases, with 11 bases between the two germline ends. The CDR3 runs 14 residues.

The chain links TRBV28 to TRBJ1-5; maybe TRBD1 (5 bases). CDR3 size: 12 residues. V was cut by 6 bases and J by 5 bases, with 8 bases left in between. Germline loops: CDR1 MDHEN, CDR2 SYDVKM. CDR3 amino acids: CASSETDQPQHF. CDR3 coding DNA: TGTGCCAGCAGCGAGACAGATCAGCCCCAGCATTTT.